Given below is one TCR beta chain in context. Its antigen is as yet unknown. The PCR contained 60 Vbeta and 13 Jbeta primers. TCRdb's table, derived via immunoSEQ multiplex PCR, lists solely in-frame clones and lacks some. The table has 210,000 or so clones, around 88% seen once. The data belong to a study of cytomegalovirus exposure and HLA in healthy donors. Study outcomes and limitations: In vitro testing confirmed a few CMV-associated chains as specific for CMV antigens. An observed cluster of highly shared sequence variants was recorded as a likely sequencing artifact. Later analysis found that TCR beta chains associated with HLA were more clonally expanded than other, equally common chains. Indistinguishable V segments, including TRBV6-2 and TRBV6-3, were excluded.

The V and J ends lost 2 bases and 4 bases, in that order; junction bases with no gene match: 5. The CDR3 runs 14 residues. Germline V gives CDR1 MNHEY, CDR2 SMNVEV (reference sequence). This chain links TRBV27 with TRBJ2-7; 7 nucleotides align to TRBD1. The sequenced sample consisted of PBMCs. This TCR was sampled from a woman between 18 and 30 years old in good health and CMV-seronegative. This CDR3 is CASSLQGVPYEQYF. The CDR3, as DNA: TGTGCCAGCAGTTTACAGGGGGTTCCGTACGAGCAGTACTTC.